One sample yielded the 5 T cell receptor beta chains listed below, sequenced in a study of control samples from healthy donors and cancer patients. Here immunoSEQ multiplex PCR was the method, and the copy in TCRdb shows in-frame clones only, minus some. The sample holds about 180,000 clones, around 94% seen once. Sequencing input: blood. Receptor source: a man under 40 in good health.

The J gene is TRBJ1-4, the V gene TRBV5-8, with 7 bases that match TRBD1. V lost 4 bases, J lost 8 bases, and 8 bases stayed unmatched. CDR3 length equals 14 residues. CDR1 and CDR2 from the germline V gene are SGHTS and YDEGEE. This chain's CDR3 is CASSLRDRGEKLFF. The CDR3, as DNA: TGTGCCAGCAGCCTCAGGGACAGAGGCGAAAAACTGTTTTTT. The complete variable domain, with remaining parts taken from reference TRBV5-8 and TRBJ1-4, reads EAGVTQSPTHLIKTRGQQATLRCSPISGHTSVYWYQQALGLGLQFLLWYDEGEERNRGNFPPRFSGRQFPNYSSELNVNALELEDSALYLCASSLRDRGEKLFFGSGTQLSVL.

This rearrangement joins TRBV5-1 to TRBJ2-3; perhaps TRBD2 as D (5 bases). The CDR3 sequence is 15 residues long. Trimming stripped 0 bases from V and 1 base from J, with 9 bases between. Germline values: CDR1 SGHRS, CDR2 YFSETQ. CDR3 sequence: CASSLAGKGTDTQYF. The CDR3 DNA follows: TGCGCCAGCAGCTTGGCGGGGAAGGGCACAGATACGCAGTATTTT.

The chain uses TRBV7-9 and TRBJ2-7; 10 nucleotides match TRBD2. V shed 7 bases and J 7 bases; nucleotides not matched to a gene: 7. The CDR3 is 13 residues long. Germline CDR1 SEHNR, CDR2 FQNEAQ (reference sequence). The CDR3 is CASTPSGSKEQYF. The CDR3 bases are TGTGCCAGCACCCCTAGCGGGAGTAAAGAGCAGTACTTC.

The CDR3 DNA reads TGTGCCAGCAGCTTAGGAGCGGGAGCTACCTACGAGCAGTACTTC. This gives the protein CASSLGAGATYEQYF. V usage is TRBV7-8 and J usage is TRBJ2-7; 8 nucleotides align to TRBD2. Germline-derived CDR1 and CDR2 are SGHVS and FQNEAQ. J gave up 2 bases and V 1 base, and 4 bases lay outside the gene matches. The CDR3 sequence is 15 residues long.

The rearrangement links TRBV6-2 or TRBV6-3 to TRBJ2-1; TRBD2 matches at 15 bases. The CDR3 is 14 amino acids. Germline trimming cut 6 bases from V and 9 bases from J; bases unmatched to any gene: 3. In germline, CDR1 is MNHEY, CDR2 SVGEGT. The CDR3: CASSGLAGGAEQFF. In DNA, the CDR3 is TGTGCCAGCAGCGGACTAGCGGGAGGGGCTGAGCAGTTCTTC.